Following are 18 T cell receptor beta chains from one sample sequenced in a study of pediatric ulcerative colitis. TCRdb's copy holds only in-frame clones and misses some; the assay was immunoSEQ multiplex PCR. Of 60,000 or so clones in the sample, around four fifths are singletons; the top ten hold around 5.3%. The specimen was blood. The receptors originated from a boy between 5 and 17 years old with moderate ulcerative colitis.

The sample holds a few counts of this clone. J is TRBJ1-1 and V is TRBV4-1; no reliable D call. The CDR3 contains 13 residues. V lost 4 bases and J lost 7, with 13 bases in between. Germline V gene lookup returns CDR1 MGHRA and CDR2 YSYEKL. The CDR3 region is CASSLSRDGEAFF. CDR3 coding DNA: TGCGCCAGCAGCCTCTCTCGAGACGGTGAAGCTTTCTTT.

The rearrangement joins TRBV6-5 to TRBJ1-2; D unclear. This CDR3 comprises 14 residues. The V end lost 3 bases, the J end lost 0 bases, and 8 bases lay between the germline ends. Germline CDR1 reads MNHEY; CDR2 reads SVGAGI. The CDR3 reads CASSYTGSNYGYTF. The DNA of the CDR3 is TGTGCCAGCAGTTATACGGGATCTAACTATGGCTACACCTTC.

Only one count was recorded for this clone. The genes are TRBV7-2 and TRBJ2-3; D remains ambiguous. This CDR3 contains 14 residues. From germline, CDR1 is SGHTA and CDR2 FQGNSA. V shed 2 bases and J shed 1 base, with 7 bases lying between them. The CDR3 here is CASSLRLGTDTQYF. For the CDR3, the DNA is TGTGCCAGCAGCTTAAGACTCGGCACAGATACGCAGTATTTT.

The rearrangement uses TRBV5-5 and TRBJ1-2; 9 positions match TRBD1. Germline V CDR1 and CDR2: SGHKS, YYEKEE (reference sequence). V trimming: 4 bases; J trimming: 5 bases; junction bases outside the gene matches: 9. The CDR3 runs 15 residues. The CDR3 is CASSPPGQGRYGYTF. CDR3 nucleotides: TGTGCCAGCAGCCCCCCGGGACAGGGACGGTATGGCTACACCTTC.

V usage is TRBV11-2 and J usage is TRBJ1-1; weak D call: TRBD1 (5 bases). With 5 bases removed from V and 1 base from J, the gap between germline ends came to 11 bases. CDR3 length equals 14 residues. The V gene's germline CDR1 is SGHAT and CDR2 FQNNGV. The DNA for the CDR3 is TGTGCCAGCAGCCCACGGACACCGAACACTGAAGCTTTCTTT. This sequence encodes CASSPRTPNTEAFF.

This clone was counted only a few times. The chain uses TRBV19 and TRBJ2-7; D perhaps matches TRBD1 (5 bases). Deletions cut 5 bases from V and 10 bases from J, with 15 bases between. Germline CDR1 is LNHDA and CDR2 is SQIVND (reference sequence). This CDR3 has 12 amino acids. CDR3 in amino acids: CASSSRQGRQYF. The CDR3 nucleotides read TGTGCCAGTAGTTCCCGGCAGGGCCGACAGTACTTC.

V and J are TRBV19 and TRBJ2-6; D is uncertain. Trimming stripped 3 bases from V and 1 base from J, with 10 bases between. Germline loops: CDR1 LNHDA, CDR2 SQIVND (reference sequence). The CDR3 extends over 16 amino acids. The CDR3 coding sequence is TGTGCCAGTAGTATTCAGGCCGCGTCTGGGGCCAACGTCCTGACTTTC. Its protein product is CASSIQAASGANVLTF.

The chain carries TRBV12-5 and TRBJ2-7; maybe TRBD2 (5 bases). Trimming cost V 3 bases and J 6 bases, with 9 bases left between them. Germline V gene data show CDR1 as LGHNT and CDR2 as FRNRAP. The CDR3 extends over 12 amino acids. In DNA, the CDR3 is TGTGCTAGTGGTTTTTCCGGGATCGAGCAGTACTTC. Translation: CASGFSGIEQYF.

This clone was recorded a few times. The chain is built from TRBV5-1 and TRBJ1-1, with a weak D call TRBD1 (5 bases). V shed 4 bases and J shed 4 bases, with 17 bases lying between them. The germline V gene has CDR1 SGHRS and CDR2 YFSETQ. The CDR3 is made up of 15 amino acids. The CDR3 is CASSHPPSQGTEAFF. The CDR3 DNA reads TGCGCCAGCAGCCATCCACCTAGCCAGGGCACTGAAGCTTTCTTT.

This clone was recorded a few times. The chain is built from TRBV10-1 and TRBJ1-2; D not resolved. CDR1 is WNHNN, CDR2 SYGVQD, per germline (reference sequence). The CDR3 spans 10 residues. V shed 6 bases and J shed 5 bases, with 4 bases lying between them. CDR3 sequence reads: CASRLYGYTF. The DNA for the CDR3 is TGCGCCAGCAGGTTATATGGCTACACCTTC.

This chain connects TRBV4-1 to TRBJ1-2; D is possibly TRBD1 (6 bases). Germline lookup yields CDR1 MGHRA and CDR2 YSYEKL. V gave up 0 bases and J gave up 7 bases, with 15 bases separating them. The CDR3 extends over 15 amino acids. The CDR3, as DNA: TGCGCCAGCAGCCAAGACGGCGGCAGGGGTATTGGCTACACCTTC. It translates to CASSQDGGRGIGYTF.

This sequence joins TRBV9 and TRBJ1-4; a weak D match, TRBD1 (6 bases). CDR3 length equals 16 residues. Per germline, CDR1 SGDLS and CDR2 YYNGEE. Trimming removed 3 bases from V and 8 bases from J, with 20 bases in between. CDR3 nucleotide sequence: TGTGCCAGCAGCGGGTTTCCGAACAGGGATCAAGAAAAACTGTTTTTT. Its translation: CASSGFPNRDQEKLFF. Variable domain in full (rest from reference TRBV9 and TRBJ1-4): DSGVTQTPKHLITATGQRVTLRCSPRSGDLSVYWYQQSLDQGLQFLIQYYNGEERAKGNILERFSAQQFPDLHSELNLSSLELGDSALYFCASSGFPNRDQEKLFFGSGTQLSVL.

The chain couples TRBV6-5 to TRBJ1-1; D possibly corresponds to TRBD1 (5 bases). Germline CDR1 MNHEY, CDR2 SVGAGI. The CDR3 spans 13 residues. V gave up 2 bases and J gave up 3 bases, with 7 bases separating them. The CDR3, as DNA: TGTGCCAGCAGTTACAGGGGAGACACTGAAGCTTTCTTT. It encodes CASSYRGDTEAFF.

The chain couples TRBV27 to TRBJ2-1, with a tentative D call TRBD1 (5 bases). This CDR3 comprises 13 residues. Trimming shortened V by 4 bases and J by 8 bases, and 12 bases separated the two germline ends. Germline CDR1 reads MNHEY; CDR2 reads SMNVEV (reference sequence). In nucleotides, the CDR3 is TGTGCCAGCAGTTCTCAGGGTTACGATGAGCAGTTCTTC. It specifies CASSSQGYDEQFF.

This chain uses TRBV28 with TRBJ2-1; TRBD2 matches at 7 bases. Looked up from germline, CDR1 is MDHEN and CDR2 is SYDVKM. CDR3 length: 15 residues. V lost 2 bases and J lost 4; bases outside the gene matches: 5. CDR3 sequence: CASSLGNSGYNEQFF. The DNA for the CDR3 is TGTGCCAGCAGTTTAGGTAATAGCGGGTACAATGAGCAGTTCTTC. The full variable domain, with the rest looked up from reference TRBV28 and TRBJ2-1, is DVKVTQSSRYLVKRTGEKVFLECVQDMDHENMFWYRQDPGLGLRLIYFSYDVKMKEKGDIPEGYSVSREKKERFSLILESASTNQTSMYLCASSLGNSGYNEQFFGPGTRLTVL.

This clone was seen only a few times. The chain carries TRBV7-2 and TRBJ2-7; D not certain. The CDR3 consists of 14 residues. Trimming cost V 4 bases and J 0 bases, with 10 bases left between them. Germline V lookup: CDR1 SGHTA, CDR2 FQGNSA. In DNA form, the CDR3 reads TGTGCCAGCAGCTGGGGATCTAGCTCCTACGAGCAGTACTTC. Its protein is CASSWGSSSYEQYF.

This chain uses TRBV11-1 with TRBJ1-2, with a possible D match to TRBD1 (6 bases). The germline V gene has CDR1 SGHAT and CDR2 FQDESV (reference sequence). The germline V and J ends were trimmed by 4 bases and 5 bases, with 17 bases remaining between them. CDR3 length: 15 residues. In DNA, the CDR3 is TGTGCCAGCAGCTCGCGCCAGGACAGATCGTATGGCTACACCTTC. It is translated as CASSSRQDRSYGYTF.

This rearrangement joins TRBV7-2 to TRBJ2-7; D is possibly TRBD2 (5 bases). Germline lookup yields CDR1 SGHTA and CDR2 FQGNSA. The CDR3 has 14 amino acids. The ends were cut back, 5 bases at V and 7 bases at J, with 18 bases in the middle. The CDR3 region has the DNA TGTGCCAGCAGCCCCCGGGGATATAGTAGGGAGCAGTACTTC. Its translation: CASSPRGYSREQYF. The variable domain in full, completed from reference TRBV7-2 and TRBJ2-7, reads GAGVSQSPSNKVTEKGKDVELRCDPISGHTALYWYRQSLGQGLEFLIYFQGNSAPDKSGLPSDRFSAERTGGSVSTLTIQRTQQEDSAVYLCASSPRGYSREQYFGPGTRLTVT.